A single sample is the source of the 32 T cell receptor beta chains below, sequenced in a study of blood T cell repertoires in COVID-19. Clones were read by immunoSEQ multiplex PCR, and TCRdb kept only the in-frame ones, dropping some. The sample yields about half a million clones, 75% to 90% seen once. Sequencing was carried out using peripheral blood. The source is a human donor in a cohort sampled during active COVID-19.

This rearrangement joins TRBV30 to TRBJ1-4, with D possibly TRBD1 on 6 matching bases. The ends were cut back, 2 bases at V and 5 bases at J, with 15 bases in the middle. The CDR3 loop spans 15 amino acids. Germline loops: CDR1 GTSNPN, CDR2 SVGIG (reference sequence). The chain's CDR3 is CAWSMPGHANEKLFF. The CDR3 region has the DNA TGTGCCTGGAGTATGCCGGGACACGCGAATGAAAAACTGTTTTTT.

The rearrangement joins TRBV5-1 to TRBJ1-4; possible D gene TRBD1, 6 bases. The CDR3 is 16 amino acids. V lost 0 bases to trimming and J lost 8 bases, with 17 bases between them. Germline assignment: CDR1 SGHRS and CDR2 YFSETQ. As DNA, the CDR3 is TGCGCCAGCAGCTTGGACAGGGCCGGCCCGGAGGAAAAACTGTTTTTT. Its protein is CASSLDRAGPEEKLFF.

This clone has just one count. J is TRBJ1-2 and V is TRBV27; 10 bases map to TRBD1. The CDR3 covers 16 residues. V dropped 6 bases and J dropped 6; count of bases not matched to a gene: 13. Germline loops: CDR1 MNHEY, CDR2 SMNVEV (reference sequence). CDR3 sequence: CASSTSLWGTGDGYTF. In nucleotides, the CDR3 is TGTGCCAGCAGCACTTCCTTATGGGGGACAGGGGATGGCTACACCTTC.

CDR3 amino acids: CASSSTGGDEKLFF. CDR3 in DNA: TGTGCCAGCTCCTCGACAGGGGGTGATGAAAAACTGTTTTTT. V usage is TRBV9 and J usage is TRBJ1-4, with TRBD1 identical over 9 bases. The junction had 7 bases not matched to a gene; V was cut back by 7 bases and J by 6 bases. Germline CDR1 and CDR2: SGDLS and YYNGEE. The CDR3 is made up of 14 amino acids.

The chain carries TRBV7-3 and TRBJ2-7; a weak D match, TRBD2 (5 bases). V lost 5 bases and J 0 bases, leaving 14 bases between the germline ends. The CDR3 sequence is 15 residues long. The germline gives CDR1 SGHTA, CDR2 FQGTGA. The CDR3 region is CASSIYVGGSYEQYF. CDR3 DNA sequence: TGTGCCAGCAGCATTTATGTCGGAGGCTCCTACGAGCAGTACTTC.

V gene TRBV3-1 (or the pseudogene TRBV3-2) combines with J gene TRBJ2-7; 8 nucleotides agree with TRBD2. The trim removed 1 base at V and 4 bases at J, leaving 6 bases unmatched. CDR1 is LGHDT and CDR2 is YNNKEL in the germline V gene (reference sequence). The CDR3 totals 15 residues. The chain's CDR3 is CASSQAPGGRYEQYF. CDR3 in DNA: TGTGCCAGCAGCCAAGCTCCCGGCGGGAGGTACGAGCAGTACTTC.

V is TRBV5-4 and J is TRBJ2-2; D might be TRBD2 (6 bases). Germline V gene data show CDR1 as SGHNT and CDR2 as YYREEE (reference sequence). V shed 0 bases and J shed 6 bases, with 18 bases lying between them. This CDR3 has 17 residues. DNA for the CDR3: TGTGCCAGCAGCTTGGCCTTTAGCGGAGGAGGGGCCGGGGAGCTGTTTTTT. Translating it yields CASSLAFSGGGAGELFF.

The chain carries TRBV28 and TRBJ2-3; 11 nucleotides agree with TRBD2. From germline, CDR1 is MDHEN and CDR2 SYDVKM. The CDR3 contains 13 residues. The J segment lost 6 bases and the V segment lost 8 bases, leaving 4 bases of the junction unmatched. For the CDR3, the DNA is TGTGCCAGCCTTAGCGGGAGGGGGGATACGCAGTATTTT. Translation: CASLSGRGDTQYF. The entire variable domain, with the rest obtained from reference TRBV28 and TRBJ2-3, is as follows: DVKVTQSSRYLVKRTGEKVFLECVQDMDHENMFWYRQDPGLGLRLIYFSYDVKMKEKGDIPEGYSVSREKKERFSLILESASTNQTSMYLCASLSGRGDTQYFGPGTRLTVL.

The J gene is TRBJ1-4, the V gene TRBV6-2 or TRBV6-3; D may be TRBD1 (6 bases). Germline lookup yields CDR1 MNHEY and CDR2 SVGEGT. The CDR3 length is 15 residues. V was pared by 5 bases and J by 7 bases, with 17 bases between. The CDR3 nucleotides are TGTGCCAGCAGTAGACCTACAGGGAGTCGTGAAAAACTGTTTTTT. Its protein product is CASSRPTGSREKLFF.

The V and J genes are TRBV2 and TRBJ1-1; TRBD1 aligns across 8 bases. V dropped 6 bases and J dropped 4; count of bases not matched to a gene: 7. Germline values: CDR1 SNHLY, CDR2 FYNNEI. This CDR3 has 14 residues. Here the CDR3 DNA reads TGTGCCAGCAGGGCGACAGGGGCGGGCACTGAAGCTTTCTTT. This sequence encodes CASRATGAGTEAFF.

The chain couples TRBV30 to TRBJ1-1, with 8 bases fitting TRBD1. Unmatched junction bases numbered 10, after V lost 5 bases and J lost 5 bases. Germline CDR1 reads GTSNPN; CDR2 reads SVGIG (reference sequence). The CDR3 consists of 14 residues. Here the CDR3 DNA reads TGTGCCTGGGTAACCCCGGACAGGGCGACTGAAGCTTTCTTT. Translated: CAWVTPDRATEAFF.

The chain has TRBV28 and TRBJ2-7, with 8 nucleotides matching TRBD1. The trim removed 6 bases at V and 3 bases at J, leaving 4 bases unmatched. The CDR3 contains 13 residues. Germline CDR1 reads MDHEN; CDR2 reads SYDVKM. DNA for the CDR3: TGTGCCAGCAGGGGGGACAGGCTCTACGAGCAGTACTTC. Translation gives CASRGDRLYEQYF.

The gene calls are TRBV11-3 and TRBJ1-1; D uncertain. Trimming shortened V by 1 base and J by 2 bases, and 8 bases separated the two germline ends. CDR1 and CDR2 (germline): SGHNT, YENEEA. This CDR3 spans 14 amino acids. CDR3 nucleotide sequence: TGTGCCAGCAGCTTAGCCGGAGAAAACACTGAAGCTTTCTTT. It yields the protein CASSLAGENTEAFF.

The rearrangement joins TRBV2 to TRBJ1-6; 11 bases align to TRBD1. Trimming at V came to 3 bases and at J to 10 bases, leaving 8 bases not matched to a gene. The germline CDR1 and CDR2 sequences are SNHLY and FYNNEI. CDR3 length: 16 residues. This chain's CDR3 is CASSDRGQGAGSPLHF. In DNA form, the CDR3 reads TGTGCCAGCAGTGACAGAGGACAGGGGGCCGGATCACCCCTCCACTTT.

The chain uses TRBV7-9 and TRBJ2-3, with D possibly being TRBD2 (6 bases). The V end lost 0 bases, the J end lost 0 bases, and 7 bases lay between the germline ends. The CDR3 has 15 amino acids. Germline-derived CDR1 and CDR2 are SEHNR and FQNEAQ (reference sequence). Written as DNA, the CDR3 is TGTGCCAGCAGCTTAGCGGGGGGAAGCACAGATACGCAGTATTTT. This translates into CASSLAGGSTDTQYF.

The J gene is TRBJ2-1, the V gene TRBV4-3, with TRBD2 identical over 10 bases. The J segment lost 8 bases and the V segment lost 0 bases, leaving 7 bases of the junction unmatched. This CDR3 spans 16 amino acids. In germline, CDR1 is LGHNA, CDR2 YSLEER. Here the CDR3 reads CASSQDQAGGRDEQFF. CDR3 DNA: TGCGCCAGCAGCCAAGATCAAGCGGGAGGGAGAGATGAGCAGTTCTTC.

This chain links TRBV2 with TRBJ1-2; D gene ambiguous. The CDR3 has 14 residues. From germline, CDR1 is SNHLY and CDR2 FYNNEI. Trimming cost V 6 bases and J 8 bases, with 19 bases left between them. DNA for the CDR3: TGTGCCAGCAGGGGTGGACTGTTATTGTTAGGCTACACCTTC. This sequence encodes CASRGGLLLLGYTF. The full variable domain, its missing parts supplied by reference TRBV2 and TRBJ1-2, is EPEVTQTPSHQVTQMGQEVILRCVPISNHLYFYWYRQILGQKVEFLVSFYNNEISEKSEIFDDQFSVERPDGSNFTLKIRSTKLEDSAMYFCASRGGLLLLGYTFGSGTRLTVV.

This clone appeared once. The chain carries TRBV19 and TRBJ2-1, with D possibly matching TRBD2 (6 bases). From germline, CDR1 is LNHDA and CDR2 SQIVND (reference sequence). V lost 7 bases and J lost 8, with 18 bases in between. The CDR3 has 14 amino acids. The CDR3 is CASTLGERRDEQFF. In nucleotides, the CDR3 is TGTGCCAGTACCCTAGGGGAGAGGAGGGATGAGCAGTTCTTC.

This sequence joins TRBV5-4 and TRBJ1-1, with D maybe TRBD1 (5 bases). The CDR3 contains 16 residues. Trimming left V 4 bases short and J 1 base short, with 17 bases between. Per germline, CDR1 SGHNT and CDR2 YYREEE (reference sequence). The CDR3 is CASSPRDGGRNTEAFF. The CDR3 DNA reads TGTGCCAGCAGCCCGAGGGACGGAGGGAGGAACACTGAAGCTTTCTTT.

CDR3 loop: CATWTSGSAAQYF. The CDR3 DNA reads as TGTGCCACCTGGACTAGCGGGTCAGCTGCACAGTACTTC. The V call is TRBV2, the J call TRBJ2-5, with 11 bases fitting TRBD2. The germline V gene has CDR1 SNHLY and CDR2 FYNNEI. The V and J ends lost 10 bases and 11 bases, in that order; junction bases with no gene match: 12. The CDR3 runs 13 residues.

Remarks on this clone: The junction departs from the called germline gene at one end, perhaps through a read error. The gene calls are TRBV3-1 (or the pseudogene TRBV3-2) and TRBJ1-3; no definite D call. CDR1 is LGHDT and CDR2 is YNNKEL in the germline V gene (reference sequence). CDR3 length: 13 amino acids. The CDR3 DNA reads TGTGCCAGCAGCCAAGGGGGAGGGCGAGACCCATTTTTT. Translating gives CASSQGGGRDPFF.

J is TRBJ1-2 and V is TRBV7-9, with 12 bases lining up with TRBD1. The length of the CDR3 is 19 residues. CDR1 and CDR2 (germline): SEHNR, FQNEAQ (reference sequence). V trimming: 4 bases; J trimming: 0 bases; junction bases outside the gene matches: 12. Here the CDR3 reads CASSSYLGTGGPANYGYTF. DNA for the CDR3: TGTGCCAGCAGCTCCTACTTAGGGACAGGGGGCCCAGCTAACTATGGCTACACCTTC.

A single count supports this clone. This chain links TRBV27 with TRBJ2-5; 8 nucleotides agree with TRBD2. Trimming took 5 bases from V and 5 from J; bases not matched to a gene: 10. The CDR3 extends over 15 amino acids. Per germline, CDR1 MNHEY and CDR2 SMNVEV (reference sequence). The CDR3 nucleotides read TGTGCCAGCAGTATGACCAGCGGGAGAATCGAGACCCAGTACTTC. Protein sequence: CASSMTSGRIETQYF.

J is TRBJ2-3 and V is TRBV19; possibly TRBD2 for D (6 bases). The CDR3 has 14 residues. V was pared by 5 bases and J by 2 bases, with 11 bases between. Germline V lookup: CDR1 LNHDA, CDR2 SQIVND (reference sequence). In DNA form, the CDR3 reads TGTGCCAGTAGTGACGCGGGGAACACAGATACGCAGTATTTT. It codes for CASSDAGNTDTQYF.

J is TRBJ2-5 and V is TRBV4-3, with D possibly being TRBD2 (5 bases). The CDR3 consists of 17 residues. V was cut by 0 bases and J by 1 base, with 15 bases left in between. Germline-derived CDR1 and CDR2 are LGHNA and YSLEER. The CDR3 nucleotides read TGCGCCAGCAGCCAAGATTATAGGAGGAGCGGCCAAGAGACCCAGTACTTC. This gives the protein CASSQDYRRSGQETQYF.

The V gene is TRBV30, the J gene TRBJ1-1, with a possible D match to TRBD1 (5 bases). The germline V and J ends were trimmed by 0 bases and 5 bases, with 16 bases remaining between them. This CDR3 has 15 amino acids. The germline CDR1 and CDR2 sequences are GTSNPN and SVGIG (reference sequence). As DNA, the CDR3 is TGTGCCTGGAGTGTAATTCGGGGGTTGGGGACTGAAGCTTTCTTT. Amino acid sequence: CAWSVIRGLGTEAFF.

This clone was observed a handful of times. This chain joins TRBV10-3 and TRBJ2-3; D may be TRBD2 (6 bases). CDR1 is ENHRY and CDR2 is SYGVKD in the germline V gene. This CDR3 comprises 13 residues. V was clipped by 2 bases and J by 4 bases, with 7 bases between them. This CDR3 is CAISETSPDTQYF. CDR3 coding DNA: TGTGCCATCAGTGAGACTAGCCCAGATACGCAGTATTTT.

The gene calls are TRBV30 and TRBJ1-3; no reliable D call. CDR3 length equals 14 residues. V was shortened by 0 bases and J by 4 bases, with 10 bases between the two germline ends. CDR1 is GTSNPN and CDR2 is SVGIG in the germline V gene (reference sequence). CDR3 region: CAWSVWEGGNTIYF. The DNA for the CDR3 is TGTGCCTGGAGTGTATGGGAGGGAGGAAACACCATATATTTT. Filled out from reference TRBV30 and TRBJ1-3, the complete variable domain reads SQTIHQWPATLVQPVGSPLSLECTVEGTSNPNLYWYRQAAGRGLQLLFYSVGIGQISSEVPQNLSASRPQDRQFILSSKKLLLSDSGFYLCAWSVWEGGNTIYFGEGSWLTVV.

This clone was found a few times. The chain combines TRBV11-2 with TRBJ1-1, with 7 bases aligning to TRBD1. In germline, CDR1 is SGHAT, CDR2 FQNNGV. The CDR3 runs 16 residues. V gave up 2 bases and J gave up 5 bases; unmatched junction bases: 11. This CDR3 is CASSLRQGQPNTEAFF. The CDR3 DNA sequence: TGTGCCAGCAGCTTAAGACAGGGTCAACCTAATACTGAAGCTTTCTTT.

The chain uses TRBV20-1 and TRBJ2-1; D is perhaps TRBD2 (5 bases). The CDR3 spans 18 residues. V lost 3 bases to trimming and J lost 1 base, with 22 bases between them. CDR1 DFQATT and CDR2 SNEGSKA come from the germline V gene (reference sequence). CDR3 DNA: TGCAGTGCTAGTCGTCTTGGCGGGCCGGTCAGATCCTACAATGAGCAGTTCTTC. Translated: CSASRLGGPVRSYNEQFF.

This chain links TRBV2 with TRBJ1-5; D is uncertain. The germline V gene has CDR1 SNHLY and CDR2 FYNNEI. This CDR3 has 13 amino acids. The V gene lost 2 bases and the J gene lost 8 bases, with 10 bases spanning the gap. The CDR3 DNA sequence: TGTGCCAGCAGTGAACGTCCGGTTAAGCCCCAGCATTTT. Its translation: CASSERPVKPQHF.

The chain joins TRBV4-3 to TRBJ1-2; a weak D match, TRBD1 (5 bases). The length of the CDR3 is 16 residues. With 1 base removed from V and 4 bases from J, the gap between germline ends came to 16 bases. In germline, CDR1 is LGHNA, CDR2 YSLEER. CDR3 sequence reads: CASSQGAGRGLYGYTF. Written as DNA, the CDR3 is TGCGCCAGCAGCCAAGGTGCAGGTCGGGGACTCTATGGCTACACCTTC.